The source of this TCR beta chain is a study of blood T cell repertoires in COVID-19. The CDR3 loop spans 16 amino acids. CDR1 is MDHEN and CDR2 is SYDVKM in the germline V gene. V was pared by 4 bases and J by 0 bases, with 6 bases of the junction left unmatched. Using immunoSEQ multiplex PCR, the repertoire was profiled, and TCRdb retains in-frame clones only, with some absent. Among around 260,000 clones listed, approximately 90% were seen once. The V and J genes are TRBV28 and TRBJ2-7; 10 nucleotides match TRBD1. The receptor was isolated from a woman aged 25 to 39 with active or convalescent COVID-19. Sequenced input: peripheral blood. CDR3 bases: TGTGCCAGCAGTTCCCCCCGGACAGGGGGCTCCTACGAGCAGTACTTC. Encoded protein: CASSSPRTGGSYEQYF. The full variable domain, in which reference TRBV28 and TRBJ2-7 provide the parts outside the CDR3, is DVKVTQSSRYLVKRTGEKVFLECVQDMDHENMFWYRQDPGLGLRLIYFSYDVKMKEKGDIPEGYSVSREKKERFSLILESASTNQTSMYLCASSSPRTGGSYEQYFGPGTRLTVT.